This entry lists 2 T cell receptor beta chains sequenced from one sample in a study of cytomegalovirus exposure and HLA in healthy donors. The primer mix had 60 Vbeta and 13 Jbeta primers. The assay was immunoSEQ multiplex PCR, and TCRdb's table has in-frame clones only and misses some. The repertoire holds 120,000 to 150,000 clones, with around three quarters as singletons. Sample: PBMCs. The receptors shown here come from a man aged 40-49 years in good health and CMV-seronegative.

The rearrangement joins TRBV4-1 to TRBJ1-2; tentatively, D is TRBD1 (6 bases). The CDR3 loop spans 13 amino acids. V lost 3 bases and J lost 2, with 7 bases in between. The germline CDR1 and CDR2 sequences are MGHRA and YSYEKL. The CDR3, as DNA: TGCGCCAGCAGCCATCAGGGGAACTATGGCTACACCTTC. Its translation: CASSHQGNYGYTF.

This chain links TRBV19 with TRBJ1-2; D uncertain. Germline-derived CDR1 and CDR2 are LNHDA and SQIVND (reference sequence). The V gene lost 1 base and the J gene lost 8 bases, with 17 bases spanning the gap. The length of the CDR3 is 15 residues. CDR3 sequence reads: CASSIGSGTLGGYTF. The CDR3 DNA sequence: TGTGCCAGTAGTATAGGAAGCGGTACCCTCGGCGGCTACACCTTC.